These 14 T cell receptor beta chains were all obtained from the same sample, sequenced in a study of spatial heterogeneity in lung cancer. This sample's time point: blood at routine non-recurrence follow-up after resection. TCRdb independently ran MiXCR on the 5' RACE reads; one entry per CDR3 protein. The table lists about 43,000 distinct CDR3 sequences, about 22% of them singletons. This material consisted of PBMCs, taken at follow-up. These receptors came from a female donor with early-stage non-small cell lung cancer.

This clonotype was seen only a few times. In DNA form, the CDR3 reads TGTGCCAGCAGTGTCCGGACAGGGACTGAAGCTTTCTTT. Amino acids: CASSVRTGTEAFF. The gene calls are TRBV12-3 or TRBV12-4 and TRBJ1-1; 8 nucleotides agree with TRBD1. CDR3 length: 13 amino acids. With 5 bases clipped from V and 5 bases from J, the junction kept 4 bases outside the gene matches.

The chain carries TRBV3-1 and TRBJ2-3; D call uncertain. The CDR3 covers 14 residues. Between the trimmed V and J ends, which lost 3 bases and 1 base, there was a span of 8 bases. CDR1 and CDR2 (germline): LGHDT, YNNKEL (reference sequence). CDR3: CASSHARGTDTQYF. The DNA for the CDR3 is TGTGCCAGCAGCCACGCACGAGGCACAGATACGCAGTATTTT.

The table lists this clonotype with a few counts. The rearrangement links TRBV6-5 to TRBJ2-3; TRBD1 aligns across 7 bases. Germline lookup yields CDR1 MNHEY and CDR2 SVGAGI. CDR3 size: 13 residues. V shed 7 bases and J 5 bases; nucleotides not matched to a gene: 6. In DNA form, the CDR3 reads TGTGCCAGCAAAGGCAGGGGGAAAGATACGCAGTATTTT. Its protein product is CASKGRGKDTQYF.

CDR3 nucleotide sequence: TGTGCCAGTAGAACCTCCCCCGGGGGTTTGACCGGGGAGCTGTTTTTT. It specifies CASRTSPGGLTGELFF. This chain uses TRBV19 with TRBJ2-2, with D tentatively TRBD2 (6 bases). The CDR3 runs to 16 residues. V was pared by 6 bases and J by 5 bases, with 19 bases between. Germline V gene lookup returns CDR1 LNHDA and CDR2 SQIVND (reference sequence).

The J gene is TRBJ2-5, the V gene TRBV5-1; D is perhaps TRBD2 (6 bases). This CDR3 has 14 residues. With 4 bases removed from V and 2 bases from J, the gap between germline ends came to 12 bases. Germline assignment: CDR1 SGHRS and CDR2 YFSETQ. The CDR3 coding sequence is TGCGCCAGCAGCCCCGGGGGTGGTCAAGAGACCCAGTACTTC. It codes for CASSPGGGQETQYF.

A few counts support this clonotype. V is TRBV11-2 and J is TRBJ2-2, with 10 bases aligning to TRBD1. V shed 3 bases, J shed 6 bases, and the junction held 4 bases outside the gene matches. The CDR3 extends over 15 amino acids. The germline CDR1 and CDR2 sequences are SGHAT and FQNNGV. This chain's CDR3 is CASSFQGQGSGELFF. The CDR3 bases are TGTGCCAGCAGCTTTCAGGGACAGGGGTCCGGGGAGCTGTTTTTT.

Many counts were recorded for this clonotype. The rearrangement uses TRBV28 and TRBJ2-7, with a weak D call TRBD2 (6 bases). V shed 4 bases and J shed 6 bases, with 13 bases lying between them. This CDR3 is 13 amino acids long. Germline assignment: CDR1 MDHEN and CDR2 SYDVKM. CDR3 DNA: TGTGCCAGCAGTTCCGGAGGGGTCGGCGAGCAGTACGTC. Its translation: CASSSGGVGEQYV.

The chain joins TRBV27 to TRBJ2-3, with D uncertain. The V gene lost 8 bases and the J gene lost 5 bases, with 14 bases spanning the gap. The germline gives CDR1 MNHEY, CDR2 SMNVEV (reference sequence). The CDR3 has 13 residues. The CDR3 sequence: CASGVSPRDTQYF. The CDR3 bases are TGTGCCAGCGGGGTTTCGCCGAGAGATACGCAGTATTTT.

In this sample, this clonotype turned up a few times. The J gene is TRBJ2-4, the V gene TRBV20-1; TRBD2 matches at 8 bases. The CDR3 has 15 amino acids. V lost 6 bases, J lost 3 bases, and 10 bases stayed unmatched. CDR1 and CDR2 (germline): DFQATT, SNEGSKA (reference sequence). CDR3 bases: TGCAGTGCCCCCGAGCGGGGGAAATACAAAAACATTCAGTACTTC. This gives the protein CSAPERGKYKNIQYF.

Only a few counts were recorded for this clonotype. The chain is built from TRBV3-1 and TRBJ2-2; 10 bases agree with TRBD2. Germline assignment: CDR1 LGHDT and CDR2 YNNKEL (reference sequence). V was clipped by 5 bases and J by 8 bases; unmatched bases: 8. The CDR3 extends over 15 amino acids. CDR3 bases: TGTGCCAGCAGCGGACTAGCGGAGCCCTTAGGGGAGCTGTTTTTT. This sequence encodes CASSGLAEPLGELFF.

This clonotype was counted between two and nine times. The chain joins TRBV5-1 to TRBJ2-1; the D is unclear. The CDR3 totals 17 residues. The V gene lost 0 bases and the J gene lost 1 base, with 14 bases spanning the gap. CDR1 is SGHRS and CDR2 is YFSETQ in the germline V gene. The CDR3 loop reads CASSLAMTVNSYNEQFF. In DNA form, the CDR3 reads TGCGCCAGCAGCTTGGCGATGACGGTGAATTCCTACAATGAGCAGTTCTTC.

The chain links TRBV9 to TRBJ1-4, with TRBD1 identical over 8 bases. J was trimmed by 10 bases and V by 4 bases; bases with no gene match: 9. Germline CDR1 SGDLS, CDR2 YYNGEE. There are 14 residues in the CDR3. DNA of the CDR3: TGTGCCAGCAGCCCTGACAGGGGCGGCGGAAAACTGTTTTTT. Amino acid sequence: CASSPDRGGGKLFF. The whole variable domain, remainder taken from reference TRBV9 and TRBJ1-4, is DSGVTQTPKHLITATGQRVTLRCSPRSGDLSVYWYQQSLDQGLQFLIQYYNGEERAKGNILERFSAQQFPDLHSELNLSSLELGDSALYFCASSPDRGGGKLFFGSGTQLSVL.

In its sample, this clonotype was seen many times. The chain has TRBV3-1 and TRBJ2-1; a possible D gene is TRBD1 (5 bases). The germline CDR1 and CDR2 sequences are LGHDT and YNNKEL (reference sequence). This CDR3 spans 15 amino acids. Trimming removed 6 bases at V and 0 bases at J, with 12 bases between. CDR3 bases: TGTGCCAGCAGATCGACAGTGCGCTCCTACAATGAGCAGTTCTTC. Protein sequence: CASRSTVRSYNEQFF.

V usage is TRBV28 and J usage is TRBJ2-3; D is ambiguous. CDR1 and CDR2 (germline): MDHEN, SYDVKM. V gave up 3 bases and J gave up 4 bases, with 14 bases separating them. This CDR3 contains 15 residues. CDR3 amino acids: CASSFSLVRADTQYF. CDR3 sequence (DNA): TGTGCCAGCAGTTTTTCGCTCGTTCGCGCAGATACGCAGTATTTT.